Following are 22 T cell receptor beta chains from one sample sequenced in a study of T cell responses to AZD1222 COVID-19 vaccine. Method: immunoSEQ multiplex PCR; TCRdb's copy keeps in-frame clones and lacks some. Found here are some 180,000 clones, about 90% of them singletons; the top ten hold less than 0.55%. The sequences come from peripheral blood, collected on day 0 of AZD1222 vaccination. Receptors were obtained from an adult in good health.

V gene TRBV4-3 combines with J gene TRBJ1-1; D gene uncertain. Germline V gene data show CDR1 as LGHNA and CDR2 as YSLEER. The V end was cut by 0 bases, the J end by 5 bases, with 10 bases between. The CDR3 spans 14 residues. The CDR3 bases are TGCGCCAGCAGCCAAGATCTCACGGGGACTGAAGCTTTCTTT. Protein: CASSQDLTGTEAFF.

The table lists this clone with a few counts. The rearrangement links TRBV9 to TRBJ2-7, with D maybe TRBD1 (5 bases). There are 14 residues in the CDR3. Germline V gives CDR1 SGDLS, CDR2 YYNGEE. V was clipped by 0 bases and J by 6 bases, with 13 bases between them. CDR3 sequence (DNA): TGTGCCAGCAGCGTAGATCAGGGATCAGGCGAGCAGTACTTC. Translating gives CASSVDQGSGEQYF.

V is TRBV20-1 and J is TRBJ1-2, with unresolved D. The V gene's germline CDR1 is DFQATT and CDR2 SNEGSKA (reference sequence). The CDR3 spans 12 residues. Trimming cost V 3 bases and J 0 bases, with 5 bases left between them. The CDR3 loop is CSASTTNYGYTF. Here the CDR3 DNA reads TGCAGTGCTAGTACAACTAACTATGGCTACACCTTC.

J is TRBJ1-2 and V is TRBV6-5, with D maybe TRBD1 (5 bases). V lost 7 bases, J lost 6 bases, and 15 bases lay in between. The CDR3 is made up of 13 amino acids. The germline V gene has CDR1 MNHEY and CDR2 SVGAGI. The CDR3 loop is CASNEGARDGYTF. Written as DNA, the CDR3 is TGTGCCAGCAACGAAGGGGCCCGCGATGGCTACACCTTC.

The chain is built from TRBV6-5 and TRBJ1-1; no firm D call. Germline CDR1 is MNHEY and CDR2 is SVGAGI. The CDR3 loop spans 11 amino acids. V lost 6 bases and J 4 bases, leaving 6 bases between the germline ends. CDR3 loop: CASRRATEAFF. For the CDR3, the DNA is TGTGCCAGCAGACGGGCCACTGAAGCTTTCTTT.

CDR3 residues: CASSGGQGAQAFF. The DNA for the CDR3 is TGTGCCAGCAGCGGTGGACAGGGGGCTCAAGCTTTCTTT. This chain joins TRBV6-4 and TRBJ1-1; 11 bases align to TRBD1. Germline V gene data show CDR1 as MRHNA and CDR2 as SNTAGT. CDR3 length: 13 residues. With V trimmed by 6 bases and J by 9 bases, 6 bases remained unmatched.

In its sample, this clone was seen a few times. V and J are TRBV19 and TRBJ2-1; no firm D call. With 1 base removed from V and 12 bases from J, the gap between germline ends came to 16 bases. CDR1 is LNHDA and CDR2 is SQIVND in the germline V gene (reference sequence). The CDR3 loop spans 14 amino acids. The CDR3 region has the DNA TGTGCCAGTAGTATAGTCGGACCCCCCGAAGGGCAGTTCTTC. It yields the protein CASSIVGPPEGQFF.

This chain links TRBV10-3 with TRBJ2-7, with a weak D call TRBD1 (6 bases). V gave up 6 bases and J gave up 1 base, with 16 bases separating them. Germline-derived CDR1 and CDR2 are ENHRY and SYGVKD. The CDR3 is 15 amino acids. The CDR3 DNA follows: TGTGCCATCAGCCCGGCGGTTGGACAGTCCTACGAGCAGTACTTC. Amino acid sequence: CAISPAVGQSYEQYF.

The V call is TRBV19, the J call TRBJ2-7; 9 nucleotides line up with TRBD2. V dropped 4 bases and J dropped 0; count of bases not matched to a gene: 1. The CDR3 is made up of 14 amino acids. Germline lookup yields CDR1 LNHDA and CDR2 SQIVND (reference sequence). CDR3 nucleotides: TGTGCCAGTAGTAGCGGGGGGGCCTCCTACGAGCAGTACTTC. This encodes CASSSGGASYEQYF.

This chain links TRBV7-9 with TRBJ1-1; D is possibly TRBD1 (5 bases). Looked up from germline, CDR1 is SEHNR and CDR2 is FQNEAQ (reference sequence). The CDR3 length is 13 residues. Trimming removed 5 bases at V and 6 bases at J, with 13 bases between. CDR3 sequence reads: CASSQISGPEAFF. In DNA, the CDR3 is TGTGCCAGCAGCCAGATCTCAGGGCCTGAAGCTTTCTTT. Drawing the rest from reference TRBV7-9 and TRBJ1-1, the complete variable domain is DTGVSQNPRHKITKRGQNVTFRCDPISEHNRLYWYRQTLGQGPEFLTYFQNEAQLEKSRLLSDRFSAERPKGSFSTLEIQRTEQGDSAMYLCASSQISGPEAFFGQGTRLTVV.

V gene TRBV9 combines with J gene TRBJ1-6; TRBD1 might be the D (5 bases). The length of the CDR3 is 15 residues. V lost 0 bases and J 8 bases, leaving 12 bases between the germline ends. Germline lookup yields CDR1 SGDLS and CDR2 YYNGEE. The CDR3 here is CASSVGDGRYSPLHF. In nucleotides, the CDR3 is TGTGCCAGCAGCGTAGGGGACGGGAGGTATTCACCCCTCCACTTT.

This sequence joins TRBV15 and TRBJ2-7; D might be TRBD1 or TRBD2, each matching 5 bases. This CDR3 is built from 13 residues. CDR1 is LNHNV and CDR2 is YYDKDF in the germline V gene (reference sequence). V was trimmed by 1 base and J by 9 bases, leaving 13 bases between them. The CDR3 sequence: CATSRGQHAGQYF. As DNA, the CDR3 is TGTGCCACCAGCAGAGGACAGCACGCGGGGCAGTACTTC.

The gene calls are TRBV7-8 and TRBJ2-2; 10 nucleotides agree with TRBD2. The CDR3 length is 16 residues. V lost 4 bases and J lost 2; bases outside the gene matches: 4. Per germline, CDR1 SGHVS and CDR2 FQNEAQ. The CDR3 nucleotides are TGTGCCAGCAGCTCTAGCGGGAGAGGAAACACCGGGGAGCTGTTTTTT. Protein: CASSSSGRGNTGELFF.

The chain recombines TRBV6-4 with TRBJ1-1; D remains ambiguous. This CDR3 spans 12 amino acids. Trimming left V 5 bases short and J 8 bases short, with 12 bases between. CDR1 is MRHNA, CDR2 SNTAGT, per germline. The CDR3 sequence: CASSSILGEAFF. The CDR3 region has the DNA TGTGCCAGCAGTTCTATCTTGGGAGAAGCTTTCTTT.

The chain couples TRBV29-1 to TRBJ2-5; TRBD2 matches 7 bases. Germline CDR1 SQVTM, CDR2 ANQGSEA. J lost 4 bases, V lost 7 bases, and 6 bases had no gene match. The CDR3 spans 12 residues. CDR3: CSGGAGTETQYF. The CDR3, as DNA: TGCAGCGGGGGAGCGGGAACAGAGACCCAGTACTTC. Drawing the rest from reference TRBV29-1 and TRBJ2-5, the complete variable domain is SAVISQKPSRDICQRGTSLTIQCQVDSQVTMMFWYRQQPGQSLTLIATANQGSEATYESGFVIDKFPISRPNLTFSTLTVSNMSPEDSSIYLCSGGAGTETQYFGPGTRLLVL.

The chain combines TRBV19 with TRBJ2-7; the D gene is possibly TRBD1 (8 bases). The CDR3 sequence is 15 residues long. Trimming took 5 bases from V and 0 from J, leaving 14 bases between them. Germline-derived CDR1 and CDR2 are LNHDA and SQIVND (reference sequence). CDR3 sequence (DNA): TGTGCCAGTAGTTCCAACAGGGGGGGCTCCTACGAGCAGTACTTC. Its protein product is CASSSNRGGSYEQYF.

Concerning this clone: Given a much more abundant clone one base away, this may be a read error. V is TRBV5-6 and J is TRBJ1-6; D may be TRBD1 (5 bases). The CDR3 is 15 residues long. Germline CDR1 reads SGHDT; CDR2 reads YYEEEE. The V end lost 2 bases, the J end lost 0 bases, and 6 bases lay between the germline ends. Here the CDR3 DNA reads TGTGCCAGCAGCTTTGACAGCTCCTATAATTCACCCCTCCACTTT. It encodes CASSFDSSYNSPLHF.

The V call is TRBV2, the J call TRBJ2-7, with D unresolved. Germline CDR1 and CDR2: SNHLY and FYNNEI. Between the trimmed V and J ends, which lost 9 bases and 3 bases, there was a span of 18 bases. The CDR3 contains 14 residues. In DNA form, the CDR3 reads TGTGCCAGTCGGCTAGTAGGAATTAACTACGAGCAGTACTTC. It encodes CASRLVGINYEQYF.

The chain couples TRBV25-1 to TRBJ2-3, with 9 bases fitting TRBD2. The CDR3 covers 14 residues. Germline loops: CDR1 MGHDK, CDR2 SYGVNS. Germline trimming cut 4 bases from V and 6 bases from J; bases unmatched to any gene: 5. The CDR3 region has the DNA TGTGCCAGCAGTGCGCCTAGCGGGGAGGATACGCAGTATTTT. Residues: CASSAPSGEDTQYF.

The sample holds one count of this clone. The gene calls are TRBV29-1 and TRBJ1-2; no clear D gene. Germline V lookup: CDR1 SQVTM, CDR2 ANQGSEA. The CDR3 has 9 amino acids. Trimming took 3 bases from V and 5 from J, leaving 1 base between them. For the CDR3, the DNA is TGCAGCGTTGAGTATGGCTACACCTTC. Residues: CSVEYGYTF. The full variable domain, its missing parts supplied by reference TRBV29-1 and TRBJ1-2, is SAVISQKPSRDICQRGTSLTIQCQVDSQVTMMFWYRQQPGQSLTLIATANQGSEATYESGFVIDKFPISRPNLTFSTLTVSNMSPEDSSIYLCSVEYGYTFGSGTRLTVV.

The rearrangement uses TRBV11-2 and TRBJ2-3, with D uncertain. The CDR3 is 15 amino acids. Trimming stripped 5 bases from V and 1 base from J, with 13 bases between. Germline CDR1 is SGHAT and CDR2 is FQNNGV. Written as DNA, the CDR3 is TGTGCCAGCAGCCCACCTGGCCAGGGCACAGATACGCAGTATTTT. This encodes CASSPPGQGTDTQYF.

This clone showed up just once. The chain couples TRBV19 to TRBJ2-2; 7 bases line up with TRBD1. Per the germline V gene, CDR1 is LNHDA and CDR2 is SQIVND (reference sequence). The CDR3 loop spans 16 amino acids. With 1 base clipped from V and 4 bases from J, the junction kept 6 bases outside the gene matches. DNA for the CDR3: TGTGCCAGTAGTATAGTATCACAGGGGAGCACCGGGGAGCTGTTTTTT. This sequence encodes CASSIVSQGSTGELFF. Full variable domain (outside the CDR3, taken from reference TRBV19 and TRBJ2-2): DGGITQSPKYLFRKEGQNVTLSCEQNLNHDAMYWYRQDPGQGLRLIYYSQIVNDFQKGDIAEGYSVSREKKESFPLTVTSAQKNPTAFYLCASSIVSQGSTGELFFGEGSRLTVL.